The 10 T cell receptor beta chains below were found in one sample sequenced in a study of shared clonotypes between healthy human individuals. Produced via immunoSEQ multiplex PCR; TCRdb's table is partial and in-frame only. This table holds about a million clones, roughly 77% found once. The specimen was memory CD4+ T cells from PBMCs. Regarding subset: CD45RA-negative fraction. These receptors were collected from a man aged 18 to 29 in good health. Some clones in this sample may be carry-over from other donors' samples.

The CDR3: CASSSRTGYSNQPQHF. CDR3 in DNA: TGTGCCAGCAGTTCCCGGACAGGGTATAGCAATCAGCCCCAGCATTTT. The J gene is TRBJ1-5, the V gene TRBV6-5; 8 bases align to TRBD1. This CDR3 contains 16 residues. The ends lost 4 bases at V and 0 bases at J; junction bases unmatched: 5. Germline CDR1 is MNHEY and CDR2 is SVGAGI.

This rearrangement joins TRBV7-9 to TRBJ1-1; TRBD1 matches at 9 bases. The CDR3 consists of 17 residues. CDR1 SEHNR and CDR2 FQNEAQ come from the germline V gene (reference sequence). Trimming at V came to 5 bases and at J to 4 bases, leaving 14 bases not matched to a gene. The CDR3 loop reads CASSPQTGGGGSTEAFF. The DNA for the CDR3 is TGTGCCAGCAGCCCGCAAACAGGGGGCGGTGGTAGCACTGAAGCTTTCTTT.

For this clone: This same CDR3 is encoded by further DNA sequences in the sample. The genes are TRBV4-1 and TRBJ2-2, with a weak D call TRBD2 (6 bases). V gave up 0 bases and J gave up 5 bases, with 7 bases separating them. CDR1 is MGHRA, CDR2 YSYEKL, per germline. The CDR3 totals 14 residues. CDR3 coding DNA: TGCGCCAGCAGCCAAGAGGAGGGTACCGGGGAGCTGTTTTTT. Translated, it gives CASSQEEGTGELFF.

This chain connects TRBV11-2 to TRBJ2-2; TRBD1 matches at 9 bases. J gave up 9 bases and V 5 bases, and 7 bases lay outside the gene matches. Germline assignment: CDR1 SGHAT and CDR2 FQNNGV. This CDR3 contains 14 residues. DNA of the CDR3: TGTGCCAGCAGCCCCGGACAGGGGAGATGGGAGCTGTTTTTT. This gives the protein CASSPGQGRWELFF.

The rearrangement uses TRBV27 and TRBJ2-2; unclear D gene. Germline loops: CDR1 MNHEY, CDR2 SMNVEV (reference sequence). This CDR3 comprises 15 residues. V was shortened by 6 bases and J by 2 bases, with 13 bases between the two germline ends. CDR3 sequence: CASRRSGPNTGELFF. The CDR3 DNA is TGTGCCAGCAGACGATCCGGGCCTAACACCGGGGAGCTGTTTTTT.

The rearrangement links TRBV28 to TRBJ2-7; 7 bases agree with TRBD2. CDR1 is MDHEN and CDR2 is SYDVKM in the germline V gene. Unmatched junction bases numbered 7, after V lost 6 bases and J lost 5 bases. CDR3 length: 13 residues. The CDR3 loop reads CASSPGRVDEQYF. In DNA form, the CDR3 reads TGTGCCAGCAGCCCTGGGAGGGTCGACGAGCAGTACTTC.

This clone came up once. The genes are TRBV6-5 and TRBJ1-4, with D maybe TRBD1 (6 bases). V lost 7 bases and J lost 7, with 16 bases in between. Germline V gene lookup returns CDR1 MNHEY and CDR2 SVGAGI. The CDR3 sequence is 14 residues long. In nucleotides, the CDR3 is TGTGCCAGCAATCTGTACAGGGAGCGTGAAAAACTGTTTTTT. Amino acids: CASNLYREREKLFF.

V gene TRBV5-8 combines with J gene TRBJ1-2; weak D call: TRBD1 (5 bases). Germline V gene data show CDR1 as SGHTS and CDR2 as YDEGEE. CDR3 length equals 16 residues. V lost 4 bases and J 5 bases, leaving 21 bases between the germline ends. The CDR3 sequence: CASSQWGSGAAYGYTF. In DNA, the CDR3 is TGTGCCAGCAGCCAATGGGGGTCGGGTGCCGCGTATGGCTACACCTTC.

V gene TRBV6-5 combines with J gene TRBJ1-1; D is unclear. The V gene's germline CDR1 is MNHEY and CDR2 SVGAGI. The CDR3 is made up of 14 amino acids. Trimming took 2 bases from V and 1 from J, leaving 8 bases between them. CDR3: CASSYRQTNTEAFF. CDR3 bases: TGTGCCAGCAGTTACCGACAAACGAACACTGAAGCTTTCTTT.

This chain connects TRBV15 to TRBJ2-3; tentatively, D is TRBD2 (5 bases). CDR1 is LNHNV and CDR2 is YYDKDF in the germline V gene (reference sequence). Trimming took off 8 bases at V and 5 bases at J, with 14 bases between the two ends. The CDR3 has 13 residues. In nucleotides, the CDR3 is TGTGCCACCGGAACGGAGGCAGAAGATACGCAGTATTTT. Its protein is CATGTEAEDTQYF.